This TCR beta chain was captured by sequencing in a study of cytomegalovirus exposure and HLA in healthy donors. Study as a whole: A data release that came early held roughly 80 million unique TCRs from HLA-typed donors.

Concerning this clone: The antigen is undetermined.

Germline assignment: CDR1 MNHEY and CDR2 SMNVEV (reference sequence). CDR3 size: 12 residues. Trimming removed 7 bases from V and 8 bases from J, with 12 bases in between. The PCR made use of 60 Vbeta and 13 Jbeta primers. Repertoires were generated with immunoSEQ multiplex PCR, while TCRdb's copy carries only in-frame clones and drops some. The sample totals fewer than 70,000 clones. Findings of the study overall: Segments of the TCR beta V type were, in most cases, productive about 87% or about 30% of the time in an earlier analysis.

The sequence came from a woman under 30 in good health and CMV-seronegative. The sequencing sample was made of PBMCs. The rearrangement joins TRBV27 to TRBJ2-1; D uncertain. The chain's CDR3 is CASTTPPYEQFF. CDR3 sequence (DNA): TGTGCCAGCACGACACCCCCCTATGAGCAGTTCTTC.